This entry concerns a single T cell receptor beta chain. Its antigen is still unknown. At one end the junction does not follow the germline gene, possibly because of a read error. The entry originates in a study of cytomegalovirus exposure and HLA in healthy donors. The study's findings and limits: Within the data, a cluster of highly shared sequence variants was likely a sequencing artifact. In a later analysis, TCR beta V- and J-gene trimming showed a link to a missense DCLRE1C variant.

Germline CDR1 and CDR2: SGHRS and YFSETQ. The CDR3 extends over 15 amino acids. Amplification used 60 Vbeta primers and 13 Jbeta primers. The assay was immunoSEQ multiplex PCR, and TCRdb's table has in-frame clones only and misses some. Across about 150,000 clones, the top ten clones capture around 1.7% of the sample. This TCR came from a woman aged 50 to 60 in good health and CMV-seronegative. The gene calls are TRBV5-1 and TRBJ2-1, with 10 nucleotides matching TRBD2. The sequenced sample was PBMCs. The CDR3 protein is CTSSTGTSVYNEQFF. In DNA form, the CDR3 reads TGCACCAGCAGCACCGGGACTAGCGTATACAATGAGCAGTTCTTC.